Sequencing of this TCR beta chain was carried out in a study of T cells in Graves' hyperthyroidism and ophthalmopathy. On this clonotype: Its cognate antigen is unknown.

Under 12 ml fresh peripheral blood yielded the PBMCs. General study points: Ophthalmopathy onset followed model prediction by a median around 6.6 months.

TCR beta CDR3 regions were amplified from RNA. HTBI primers drove first-round RT-PCR of the TCR CDR3. TCRdb used MiXCR to reprocess the multiplex PCR reads, holding one entry per CDR3 protein. The repertoire holds approximately 600,000 distinct CDR3 sequences, with around 14% as singletons. The TCR sequence derives from a woman in her twenties or thirties with Graves' hyperthyroidism that later progressed to Graves' ophthalmopathy. Sequenced: blood.

As DNA, the CDR3 is TGTGCCAGCAGCCAAGAAGGTCCTAGCGGGAGGGCCGCTACGCAGTATTTT. Amino acid sequence: CASSQEGPSGRAATQYF. This chain uses TRBV3-1 with TRBJ2-3; 12 bases line up with TRBD2. Trimming removed 0 bases from V and 8 bases from J; junction bases left unmatched: 9. Per germline, CDR1 LGHDT and CDR2 YNNKEL (reference sequence). The CDR3 contains 17 residues.